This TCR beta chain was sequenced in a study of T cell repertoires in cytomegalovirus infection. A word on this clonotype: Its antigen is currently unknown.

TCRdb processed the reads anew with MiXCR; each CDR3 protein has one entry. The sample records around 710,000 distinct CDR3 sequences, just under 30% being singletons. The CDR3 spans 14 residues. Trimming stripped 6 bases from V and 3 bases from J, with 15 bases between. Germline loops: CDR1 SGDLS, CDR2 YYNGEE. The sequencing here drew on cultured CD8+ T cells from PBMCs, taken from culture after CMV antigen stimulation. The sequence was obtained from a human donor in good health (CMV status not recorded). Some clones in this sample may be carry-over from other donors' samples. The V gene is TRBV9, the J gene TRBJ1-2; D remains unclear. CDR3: CASTSQLVYYGYTF. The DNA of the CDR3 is TGTGCCAGCACGAGTCAGCTCGTCTACTATGGCTACACCTTC.